This is a list of T cell receptor beta chains from one sample in a study of blood T cell repertoires in COVID-19. Sequencing was performed with immunoSEQ multiplex PCR; in TCRdb, only in-frame clones are kept and a portion is missing. The data contain 270,000 or so clones, about 89% of them singletons. The sample taken for sequencing was peripheral blood. These receptor sequences come from a man aged 35-49 years with active or convalescent COVID-19. The CDR3 runs from the conserved cysteine through the conserved F or W. A D gene is named only where the DNA matches it firmly. Clone size is stated in some rows and not others, as once, few, many or a class when expanded.

>.|TRBJ2-3|TRBV3-1/TRBV3-2|TRBD2
TGTGCCAGCAGCCAAGATTTGGGCGGCGGGGGGGACACAGATACGCAGTATTTT
CASSQDLGGGGDTDTQYF
>.|TRBJ1-5|TRBV24-1|.
TGTGCCACCAGTGATTTTCGGGGAGATCAGCCCCAGCATTTT
CATSDFRGDQPQHF
>.|TRBJ2-7|TRBV19|TRBD2
TGTGCCAGTAGTATACTGTCGCGGGAGTCCGTCTCCTACGAGCAGTACTTC
CASSILSRESVSYEQYF
>few|TRBJ1-3|TRBV7-9|.
TGTGCCAGCAGCCCGACTGTAAGCTCTGGAAACACCATATATTTT
CASSPTVSSGNTIYF
>.|TRBJ2-5|TRBV5-5|.
TGTGCCAGCAGCTTGGACAGGAGATTAGAGACCCAGTACTTC
CASSLDRRLETQYF
>.|TRBJ1-3|TRBV21-1|.
TGTGCCAGCAGCCCAAGGCGCGGCTTCTCTGGAAACACCATATATTTT
CASSPRRGFSGNTIYF
>.|TRBJ2-2|TRBV25-1|TRBD1
TGTGCCAGCACCCGGACAGGGGAAACCGGGGAGCTGTTTTTT
CASTRTGETGELFF
>.|TRBJ2-7|TRBV27|TRBD2
TGTGCCAGCAGAGGGACGGGAGGGCTCTACGAGCAGTACTTC
CASRGTGGLYEQYF
>.|TRBJ2-2|TRBV7-2|.
TGTGCCAGCAGCCGCAGTGTCAGGGGCTCCGGGGAGCTGTTTTTT
CASSRSVRGSGELFF
>once|TRBJ2-7|TRBV7-9|TRBD2
TGTGCCAGCAGACCACACGGGACTAGCGGGGGGTTGCCCTACGAGCAGTACTTC
CASRPHGTSGGLPYEQYF
>few|TRBJ1-6|TRBV11-3|.
TGTGCCAGCAGTCGCGTAGGGAGGGGACTTTTTCCACCCCTCCACTTT
CASSRVGRGLFPPLHF
>.|TRBJ1-1|TRBV18|.
TGTGCCAGCTCCCTTCGGGAGGACACTGAAGCTTTCTTT
CASSLREDTEAFF
>.|TRBJ2-1|TRBV29-1|TRBD2
TGCAGCGTTGACCCCCCCTTCGGGGGGGACAATGAGCAGTTCTTC
CSVDPPFGGDNEQFF
>once|TRBJ1-5|TRBV6-2/TRBV6-3|.
TGTGCCAGCAGTTACTCGACAGGTACCCCCAGTCAGCCCCAGCATTTT
CASSYSTGTPSQPQHF
>.|TRBJ2-5|TRBV5-5|.
TGTGCCAGCAGCTTGGGGGGGCAAGAAGAGACCCAGTACTTC
CASSLGGQEETQYF
>.|TRBJ1-2|TRBV2|.
TGTGCCAGCAGTCTGGACTCCTGGTTTGGCTATGGCTACACCTTC
CASSLDSWFGYGYTF
>.|TRBJ2-5|TRBV6-5|.
TGTGCCAGCAGTTACTTCCCACTAGCCTCGGAGACCCAGTACTTC
CASSYFPLASETQYF
>.|TRBJ1-5|TRBV2|.
TGTGCCAGCAGTGAGCAAGAGGATCAGCCCCAGCATTTT
CASSEQEDQPQHF
>once|TRBJ2-7|TRBV27|TRBD1
TGTGCCAGCAGTCCCGGGACAGGGGGGGTACCCTACGAGCAGTACTTC
CASSPGTGGVPYEQYF
>.|TRBJ1-4|TRBV5-4|.
TGTGCCAGCAGCATCGGGGGGGGCGAAAGCGAAAAACTGTTTTTT
CASSIGGGESEKLFF
>.|TRBJ1-2|TRBV19|.
TGTGCCAGTAGTTCGAAAGGGGCGAACTATGGCTACACCTTC
CASSSKGANYGYTF
>.|TRBJ1-1|TRBV4-1|.
TGCGCCAGCAGCCAAGGATTCGAGGGAACTGAAGCTTTCTTT
CASSQGFEGTEAFF